The following is a TCR beta chain sequence with its context. Antigen specificity is unknown. Included in the TCR beta cDNA libraries were unique molecular identifiers. From the PCR reads, TCRdb called clonotypes with MiXCR, one entry per CDR3 protein. The data show about 810,000 distinct CDR3 sequences, under 70% seen once. The data originate from a study of post-analysis software for immune sequencing data. Turning to the study itself: Patients with relapsing-remitting, secondary progressive and progressive-relapsing multiple sclerosis courses were all represented.

Findings and caveats of the study: The normalized Chao1 diversity of multiple sclerosis patients was significantly lower than that of controls. Pronounced co-clustering by F measure was evident among identically batched samples.

This sequence was found in a girl aged 10 to 17 with multiple sclerosis. Specimen: blood.

CDR3 coding DNA: TGTGCCAGCAGTCCCGGGACAGGTAGATCTTTCTTT. Protein: CASSPGTGRSFF. V gene TRBV12-3 or TRBV12-4 combines with J gene TRBJ1-1, with 8 bases identical to TRBD1. V shed 5 bases, J shed 12 bases, and the junction held 8 bases outside the gene matches. The CDR3 is 12 residues long.